This TCR beta chain was documented in a study of T cell repertoires in cytomegalovirus infection. Study details: Matching HLA type, along with CMV infection, was indicated by public TCR beta signatures. Overall study results and limits: The ex vivo response showed dominance by HLA-C-restricted CMV-specific TCR beta clonotypes.

A single record per CDR3 protein comes from TCRdb applying MiXCR to the reads. In the table there are hundreds of thousands of distinct CDR3 sequences, roughly 42% of which are singletons. The CDR3 has 14 residues. Germline CDR1 and CDR2: LNHDA and SQIVND (reference sequence). The V and J ends lost 7 bases and 2 bases, in that order; junction bases with no gene match: 8. About this clonotype: The antigen is undetermined.

This sequence originates from a human donor in good health (CMV status not recorded). Some clones in this sample may be carry-over from other donors' samples. Source: cultured PBMCs, taken from culture after CMV antigen stimulation. The V and J genes are TRBV19 and TRBJ2-7; TRBD1 agrees at 7 bases. DNA of the CDR3: TGTGCCAGTAATGGCAGGGGGTTACCCTACGAGCAGTACTTC. It specifies CASNGRGLPYEQYF.